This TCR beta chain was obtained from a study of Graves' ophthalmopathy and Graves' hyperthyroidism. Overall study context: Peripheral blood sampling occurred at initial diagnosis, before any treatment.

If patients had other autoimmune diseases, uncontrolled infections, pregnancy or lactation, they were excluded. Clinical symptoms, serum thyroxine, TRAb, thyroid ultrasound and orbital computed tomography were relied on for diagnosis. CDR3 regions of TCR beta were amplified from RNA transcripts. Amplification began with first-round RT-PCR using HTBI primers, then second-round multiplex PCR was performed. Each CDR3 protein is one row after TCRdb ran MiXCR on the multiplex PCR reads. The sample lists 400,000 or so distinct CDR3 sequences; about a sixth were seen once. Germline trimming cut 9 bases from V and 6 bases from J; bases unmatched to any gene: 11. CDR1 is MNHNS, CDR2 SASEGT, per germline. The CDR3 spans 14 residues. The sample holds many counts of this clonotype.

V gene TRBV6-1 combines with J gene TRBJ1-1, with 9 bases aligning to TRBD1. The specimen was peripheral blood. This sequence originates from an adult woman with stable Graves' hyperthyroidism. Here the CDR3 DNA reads TGTGCCAGTCGCCCGGGACAGGGATCCCCTGAAGCTTTCTTT. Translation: CASRPGQGSPEAFF.